This T cell receptor (beta chain) was sequenced for a study of shared clonotypes between healthy human individuals (dated by TCRdb to 2018 to 2020). Regarding the research as a whole: The cohort comprised a couple of women and a few men aged 18 to 49 years. Each donor's leukapheresis produced roughly between roughly 0.85 and 10 billion PBMCs. To increase sequencing depth and limit assay-specific biases, different laboratories used diverse techniques to prepare libraries and sequence TCR repertoires. For each donor, CD4 naive and CD4 memory were each run on three plates, CD8 naive on two plates, and CD8 memory on one plate. To estimate repertoire size and how much clonotypes are shared between individuals, the study performed deep sequencing of blood TCR repertoires from a handful of healthy adults. Here is what the overall study found, with its caveats: Across several donors, about 4.5% of naive CD4, 3% to 4% of naive CD8, around 2.5% of memory CD4, and approximately 0.42% of memory CD8 clonotypes were shared. The genetic and exposure-history diversity represented was limited by the small number of donors. Pairwise subsampling indicated that sequencing depth was expected to affect the degree of clonotype sharing among donors. Even with the large sequencing depth, rarefaction of the sorted-subset datasets indicated that sequencing was incomplete. Estimated clonotype richness was generally larger for naive than for memory subsets. Sampling was restricted to blood, and TCR repertoires in tissues likely differ from the TCR repertoires found in blood. Clonotypes shared by all four sorted-subset donors showed higher generation probabilities than non-shared clonotypes.

The donors were healthy, HIV-negative adults who had no recently reported acute infections or vaccinations. Every donor was a Caucasian adult living in Nashville, Tennessee, USA. CD4+ T cells were enriched by magnetic negative selection, after which naive cells were positively selected on CD45RA and the negative fraction was taken as the memory subset. Blood was obtained by leukapheresis, after which PBMCs were separated by Ficoll-Histopaque density gradient centrifugation and cryopreserved in liquid nitrogen vapor phase. Purity and quantity of every magnetically sorted T cell population were checked by analytical flow cytometry. Each sorted fraction had its genomic DNA isolated and then quantified by UV absorbance on a Nanodrop 2000c. About this clone: The antigen this receptor binds is unknown. Base qualities are not at hand, and no much larger clone is one base apart.

Using the deep immunoSEQ assay, TCR CDR3 regions were amplified from genomic DNA by multiplex PCR. Genomic DNA extracted from each cell subset was distributed evenly over all wells of several immunoSEQ 96-well plates, and each plate served as one replicate. Each replicate PCR for sorted subsets received 200 ng genomic DNA, equal to roughly 30,000 T cell genomes. Purified libraries were quantified with a Qubit 3.0 fluorometer, sized on a Bioanalyzer 2100, and re-quantified with the KAPA Library Quantification kit. Every immunoSEQ 96-well plate was sequenced on a dedicated single-read 150-cycle Illumina NextSeq 550 flow cell. Per the original workflow: Because only junctional sequences without quality scores were contained in the immunoSEQ output, filtering matching that applied to full-length reads could not be performed. Sequences were annotated with PyIR, a Python wrapper for IgBLAST v1.9, using IMGT germline references to assign V/J genes and CDR3. Reads were filtered out if the reads had weak V/J assignments (E-value above 1e-6), no CDR3, stop codons, out-of-frame junctions, or ambiguous translated residues. A V3J clonotype was defined by an identical inferred V gene, J gene, and CDR3 amino acid sequence. To compute the percentage overlap between repertoires, the number of shared unique clonotypes was divided by the size of the smaller repertoire. Three approaches were used to assess repertoire richness: RTK rarefaction, the Chao1 estimator, and Recon v2.1 estimates of unobserved clonotypes. Generation probabilities for all TCRbeta clonotypes obtained by the gDNA method from a handful of donors were computed using OLGA. The table comes from immuneACCESS by way of TCRdb, which keeps in-frame sequences with V and J called. Part of the clones is missing from these tables; in studies checked, under half for an unresolved V gene and the rest for unknown reasons. V and J calls and clone size come straight from that table; D and trimming were deduced from the DNA. This sample holds about 600,000 clones; around 97% were observed only once. Around 0.06% of the sample goes to the ten largest clones.

Sequencing input: naive CD4+ T cells sorted from blood. Read against the paper, the sample's cell subset or site label means: CD45RA+ positively selected. This receptor was identified in a woman aged 25-40 years in good health.

The nucleotide sequence reads TGTGCCAGCAGTTTATTGGGACAGGGGAGTAATGAAAAACTGTTTTTT. It is translated as CASSLLGQGSNEKLFF. The rearrangement joined TRBV28 to TRBJ1-4, and TRBD1 matches 10 of the central bases. From V the trimming removes 1 base and from J it removes 4 bases, while the gene matches leave 3 bases of the junction unaccounted for. CDR1 is given as MDHEN and CDR2 as SYDVKM, both from the germline V gene. From cysteine to phenylalanine, the CDR3 is 16 amino acids long. The entry retains the CDR3 DNA only, 48 bases that are in frame from base 1.